One sample yielded the 10 T cell receptor beta chains listed below, sequenced in a study of graft-versus-host responses after intestinal transplantation. TCRdb's table, derived via immunoSEQ multiplex PCR, lists solely in-frame clones and lacks some. The table lists approximately 15,000 clones, more than 75% of them singletons. The input for sequencing was bone marrow, taken approximately 120 days after intestinal transplantation. These receptor sequences come from a human patient who received an intestinal transplant, so some T cells may come from the graft donor.

The chain employs TRBV28 and TRBJ1-5, with TRBD1 matching 7 bases. The CDR3 contains 14 residues. With V trimmed by 6 bases and J by 6 bases, 8 bases remained unmatched. The germline gives CDR1 MDHEN, CDR2 SYDVKM. Here the CDR3 reads CASRITGAGQPQHF. The CDR3 nucleotides are TGTGCCAGCAGGATTACAGGGGCTGGTCAGCCCCAGCATTTT.

The V call is TRBV28, the J call TRBJ2-7; 7 bases map to TRBD1. The CDR3 has 17 amino acids. V trimming: 5 bases; J trimming: 3 bases; junction bases outside the gene matches: 16. Germline CDR1 MDHEN, CDR2 SYDVKM. CDR3 sequence reads: CASSQPPQGQIIYEQYF. The CDR3 region has the DNA TGTGCCAGCAGTCAGCCCCCTCAGGGACAGATAATCTACGAGCAGTACTTC.

This chain connects TRBV19 to TRBJ2-6; 8 bases are shared with TRBD1. CDR1 is LNHDA and CDR2 is SQIVND in the germline V gene (reference sequence). The CDR3 extends over 17 amino acids. Trimming at V came to 4 bases and at J to 2 bases, leaving 7 bases not matched to a gene. The CDR3 DNA follows: TGTGCCAGTAGTACGGCGTCAGGGGGCGCTGGGGCCAACGTCCTGACTTTC. This translates into CASSTASGGAGANVLTF.

V is TRBV9 and J is TRBJ2-1; a possible D gene is TRBD2 (5 bases). The germline CDR1 and CDR2 sequences are SGDLS and YYNGEE. V lost 3 bases and J lost 9, with 7 bases in between. CDR3 length: 11 residues. The CDR3 loop reads CASSAGGEQFF. CDR3 nucleotides: TGTGCCAGCAGCGCAGGAGGTGAGCAGTTCTTC.

This rearrangement joins TRBV7-2 to TRBJ2-7; TRBD1 aligns across 8 bases. Germline V gives CDR1 SGHTA, CDR2 FQGNSA. Unmatched junction bases numbered 4, after V lost 6 bases and J lost 0 bases. The CDR3 consists of 14 residues. The CDR3 DNA is TGTGCCAGCAGTCCGGACAGGGTCTCCTACGAGCAGTACTTC. This sequence encodes CASSPDRVSYEQYF. The full variable domain, with the rest looked up from reference TRBV7-2 and TRBJ2-7, is GAGVSQSPSNKVTEKGKDVELRCDPISGHTALYWYRQSLGQGLEFLIYFQGNSAPDKSGLPSDRFSAERTGGSVSTLTIQRTQQEDSAVYLCASSPDRVSYEQYFGPGTRLTVT.

Worth noting for this clone: Germline and junction disagree at one end, which may indicate a read error. The V and J genes are TRBV7-7 and TRBJ1-1, with 7 bases matching TRBD1. This CDR3 contains 16 residues. The germline CDR1 and CDR2 sequences are SSHAT and FNYEAQ (reference sequence). The CDR3 loop is CASSRGEDREYTEAFF. In DNA, the CDR3 is TGTGCTAGCAGCCGGGGGGAAGACAGGGAGTACACTGAAGCTTTCTTT. Together with reference TRBV7-7 and TRBJ1-1, the CDR3 gives the full variable domain: GAGVSQSPRYKVTKRGQDVTLRCDPISSHATLYWYQQALGQGPEFLTYFNYEAQPDKSGLPSDRFSAERPEGSISTLTIQRTEQRDSAMYRCASSRGEDREYTEAFFGQGTRLTVV.

The chain employs TRBV28 and TRBJ2-7; D gene unclear. The V gene's germline CDR1 is MDHEN and CDR2 SYDVKM. The V gene lost 2 bases and the J gene lost 1 base, with 3 bases spanning the gap. The CDR3 length is 12 residues. Here the CDR3 DNA reads TGTGCCAGCAGTTTACAGTCCTACGAGCAGTACTTC. Its protein is CASSLQSYEQYF.

This chain links TRBV6-6 with TRBJ2-1, with unresolved D. The germline CDR1 and CDR2 sequences are MNHNY and SVGAGI (reference sequence). V was pared by 8 bases and J by 3 bases, with 14 bases between. This CDR3 has 14 amino acids. The CDR3 DNA reads TGTGCCAGCCAAAGTTCGGAGTTCTACAATGAGCAGTTCTTC. As protein: CASQSSEFYNEQFF.

The rearrangement links TRBV14 to TRBJ2-1; TRBD2 matches 12 bases. This CDR3 spans 16 amino acids. The germline gives CDR1 SGHDN, CDR2 FVKESK. Trimming at V came to 5 bases and at J to 4 bases, leaving 6 bases not matched to a gene. CDR3 loop: CASSFGTSGFYNEQFF. In DNA form, the CDR3 reads TGTGCCAGCAGCTTCGGGACTAGCGGGTTTTACAATGAGCAGTTCTTC.

This sequence joins TRBV7-9 and TRBJ1-3; D is unclear. V dropped 10 bases and J dropped 0 bases, with 16 bases sitting between them. This CDR3 has 15 amino acids. CDR1 SEHNR and CDR2 FQNEAQ come from the germline V gene (reference sequence). CDR3 sequence reads: CAIPTHSSSGNTIYF. The CDR3 DNA reads as TGTGCCATCCCGACCCACTCTAGCTCTGGAAACACCATATATTTT.